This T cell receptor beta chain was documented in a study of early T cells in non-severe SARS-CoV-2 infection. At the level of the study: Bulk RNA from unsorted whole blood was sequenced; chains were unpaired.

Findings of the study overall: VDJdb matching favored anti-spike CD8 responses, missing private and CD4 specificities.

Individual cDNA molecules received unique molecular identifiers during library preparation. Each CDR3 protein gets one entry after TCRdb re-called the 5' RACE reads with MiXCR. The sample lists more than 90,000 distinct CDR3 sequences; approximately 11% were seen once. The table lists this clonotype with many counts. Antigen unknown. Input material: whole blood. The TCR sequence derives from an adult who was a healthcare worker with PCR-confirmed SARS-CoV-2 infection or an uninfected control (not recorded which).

In DNA form, the CDR3 reads TGTGCCACCAGTGACGGTATAATAGCTTTCTTT. Amino acid sequence: CATSDGIIAFF. The gene calls are TRBV24-1 and TRBJ1-1; D not certain. The CDR3 extends over 11 amino acids. Trimming left V 4 bases short and J 10 bases short, with 9 bases between. Germline CDR1 and CDR2: KGHDR and SFDVKD.